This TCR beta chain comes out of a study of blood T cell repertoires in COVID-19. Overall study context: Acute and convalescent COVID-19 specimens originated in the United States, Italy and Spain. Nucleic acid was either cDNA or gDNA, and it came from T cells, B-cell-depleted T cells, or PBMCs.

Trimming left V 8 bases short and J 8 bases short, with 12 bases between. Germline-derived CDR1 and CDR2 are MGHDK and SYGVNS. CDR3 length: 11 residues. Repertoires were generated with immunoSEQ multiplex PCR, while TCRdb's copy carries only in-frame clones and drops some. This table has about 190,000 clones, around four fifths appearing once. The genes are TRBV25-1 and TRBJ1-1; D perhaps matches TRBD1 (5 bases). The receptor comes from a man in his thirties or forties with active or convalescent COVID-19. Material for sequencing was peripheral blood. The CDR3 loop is CASLAGLEAFF. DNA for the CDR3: TGTGCCAGCCTGGCAGGGCTCGAAGCTTTCTTT.